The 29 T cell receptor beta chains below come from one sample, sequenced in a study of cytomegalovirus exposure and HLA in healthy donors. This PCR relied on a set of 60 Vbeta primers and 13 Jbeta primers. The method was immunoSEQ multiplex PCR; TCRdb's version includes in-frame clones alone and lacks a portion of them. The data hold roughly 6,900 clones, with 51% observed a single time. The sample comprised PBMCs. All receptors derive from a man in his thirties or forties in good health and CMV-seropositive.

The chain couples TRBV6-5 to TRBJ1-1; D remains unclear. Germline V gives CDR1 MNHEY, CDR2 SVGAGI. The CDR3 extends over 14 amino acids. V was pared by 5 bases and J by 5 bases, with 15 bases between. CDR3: CASSRYSGQTEAFF. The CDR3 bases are TGTGCCAGCAGTAGGTACTCGGGTCAGACTGAAGCTTTCTTT.

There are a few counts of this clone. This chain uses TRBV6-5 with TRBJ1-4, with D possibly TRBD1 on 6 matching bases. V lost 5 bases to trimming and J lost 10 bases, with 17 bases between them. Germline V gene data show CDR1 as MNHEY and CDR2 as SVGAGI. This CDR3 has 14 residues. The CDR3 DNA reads TGTGCCAGCAGTAGGACAGTTGTGAAGGGAAAACTGTTTTTT. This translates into CASSRTVVKGKLFF.

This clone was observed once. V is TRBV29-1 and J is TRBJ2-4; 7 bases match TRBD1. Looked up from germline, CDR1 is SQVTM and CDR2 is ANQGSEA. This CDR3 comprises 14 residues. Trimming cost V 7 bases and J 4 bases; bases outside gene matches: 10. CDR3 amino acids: CSATAGTEKNIQYF. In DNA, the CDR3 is TGCAGCGCTACCGCCGGGACAGAGAAAAACATTCAGTACTTC.

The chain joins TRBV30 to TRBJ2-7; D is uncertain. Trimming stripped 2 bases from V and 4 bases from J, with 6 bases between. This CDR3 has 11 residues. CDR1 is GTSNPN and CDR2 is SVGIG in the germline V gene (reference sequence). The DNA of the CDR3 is TGTGCCTGGAGTTCCTCTTACGAGCAGTACTTC. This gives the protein CAWSSSYEQYF.

CDR3 nucleotides: TGCGCCAGCAGCCAGGAATACAGCTTCCAGGGCACAGATACGCAGTATTTT. Translated, it gives CASSQEYSFQGTDTQYF. The rearrangement joins TRBV4-3 to TRBJ2-3; D not resolved. The CDR3 is 17 amino acids. V shed 3 bases and J shed 1 base, with 17 bases lying between them. Germline V lookup: CDR1 LGHNA, CDR2 YSLEER.

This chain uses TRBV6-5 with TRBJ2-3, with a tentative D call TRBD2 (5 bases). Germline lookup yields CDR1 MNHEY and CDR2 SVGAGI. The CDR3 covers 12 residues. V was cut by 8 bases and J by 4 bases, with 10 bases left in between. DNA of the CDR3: TGTGCCAGCCCCGGACTTTCAGATACGCAGTATTTT. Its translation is CASPGLSDTQYF.

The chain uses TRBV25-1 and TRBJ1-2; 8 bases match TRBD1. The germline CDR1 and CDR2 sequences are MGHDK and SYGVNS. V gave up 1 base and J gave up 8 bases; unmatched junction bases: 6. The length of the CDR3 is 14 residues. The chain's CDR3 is CASSEFVTGEGYTF. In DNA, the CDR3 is TGTGCCAGCAGTGAATTTGTGACAGGGGAAGGCTACACCTTC.

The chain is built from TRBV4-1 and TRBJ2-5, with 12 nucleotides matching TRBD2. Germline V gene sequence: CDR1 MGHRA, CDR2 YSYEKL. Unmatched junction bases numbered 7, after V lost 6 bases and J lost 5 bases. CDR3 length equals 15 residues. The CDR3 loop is CASRPLAGGLETQYF. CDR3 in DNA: TGCGCCAGCAGGCCCCTAGCGGGAGGGTTGGAGACCCAGTACTTC.

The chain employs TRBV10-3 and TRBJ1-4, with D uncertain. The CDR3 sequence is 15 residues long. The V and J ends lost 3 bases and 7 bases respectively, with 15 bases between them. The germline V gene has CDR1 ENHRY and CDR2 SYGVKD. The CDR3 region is CAISEREEGAEKLFF. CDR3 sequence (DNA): TGTGCCATCAGTGAAAGGGAAGAGGGCGCTGAAAAACTGTTTTTT.

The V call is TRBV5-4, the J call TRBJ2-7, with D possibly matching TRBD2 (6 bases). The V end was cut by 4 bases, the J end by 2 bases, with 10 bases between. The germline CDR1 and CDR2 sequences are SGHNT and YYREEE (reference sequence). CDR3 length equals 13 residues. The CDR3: CASSRDSTYEQYF. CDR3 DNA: TGTGCCAGCAGCCGGGACTCTACCTACGAGCAGTACTTC.

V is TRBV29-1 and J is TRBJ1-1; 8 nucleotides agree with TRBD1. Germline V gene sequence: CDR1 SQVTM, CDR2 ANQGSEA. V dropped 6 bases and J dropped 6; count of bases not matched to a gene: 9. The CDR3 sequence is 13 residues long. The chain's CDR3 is CSVVPTQGAEAFF. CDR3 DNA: TGCAGCGTCGTCCCTACACAGGGGGCTGAAGCTTTCTTT.

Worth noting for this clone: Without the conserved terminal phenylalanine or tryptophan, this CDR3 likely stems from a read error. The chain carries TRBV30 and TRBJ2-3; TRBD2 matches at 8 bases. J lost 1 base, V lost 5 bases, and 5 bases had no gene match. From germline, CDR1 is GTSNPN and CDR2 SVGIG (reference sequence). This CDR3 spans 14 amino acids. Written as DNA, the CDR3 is TGTGCCTGGGGAGCGGGAGTCGGCACAGATACGCAGTATGTT. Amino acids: CAWGAGVGTDTQYV.

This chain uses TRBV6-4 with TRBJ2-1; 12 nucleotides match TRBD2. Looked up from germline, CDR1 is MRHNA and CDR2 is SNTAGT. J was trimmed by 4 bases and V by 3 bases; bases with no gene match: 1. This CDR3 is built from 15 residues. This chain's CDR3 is CASSETSGSYNEQFF. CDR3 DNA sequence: TGTGCCAGCAGTGAGACTAGCGGGAGTTACAATGAGCAGTTCTTC.

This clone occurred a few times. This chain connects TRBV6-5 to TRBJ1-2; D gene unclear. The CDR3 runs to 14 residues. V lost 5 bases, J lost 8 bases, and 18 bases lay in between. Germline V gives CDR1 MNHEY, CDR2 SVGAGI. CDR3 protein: CASSSPGLIKGYTF. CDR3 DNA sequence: TGTGCCAGCAGTAGCCCCGGACTAATCAAGGGCTACACCTTC.

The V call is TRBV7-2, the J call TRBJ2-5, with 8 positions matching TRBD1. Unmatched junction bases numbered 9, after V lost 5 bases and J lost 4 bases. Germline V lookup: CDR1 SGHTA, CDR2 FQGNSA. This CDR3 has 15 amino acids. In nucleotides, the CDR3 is TGTGCCAGCAGCAGTTCGACAGGGGTCGGAGAGACCCAGTACTTC. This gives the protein CASSSSTGVGETQYF.

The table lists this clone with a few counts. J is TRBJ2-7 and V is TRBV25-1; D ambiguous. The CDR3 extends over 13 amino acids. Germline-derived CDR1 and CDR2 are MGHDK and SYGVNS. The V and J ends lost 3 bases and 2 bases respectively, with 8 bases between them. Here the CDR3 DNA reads TGTGCCAGCAGTGAGCGGAAAACCTACGAGCAGTACTTC. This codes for CASSERKTYEQYF.

CDR3 coding DNA: TGTGCCAGCAGCTTAGGCGGCAGTTATAATTCACCCCTCCACTTT. Encoded protein: CASSLGGSYNSPLHF. The chain combines TRBV7-8 with TRBJ1-6, with D uncertain. CDR3 length: 15 amino acids. Trimming removed 1 base from V and 4 bases from J, with 8 bases in between. From germline, CDR1 is SGHVS and CDR2 FQNEAQ. Combining the CDR3 with reference TRBV7-8 and TRBJ1-6 gives the whole variable domain GAGVSQSPRYKVAKRGQDVALRCDPISGHVSLFWYQQALGQGPEFLTYFQNEAQLDKSGLPSDRFFAERPEGSVSTLKIQRTQQEDSAVYLCASSLGGSYNSPLHFGNGTRLTVT.

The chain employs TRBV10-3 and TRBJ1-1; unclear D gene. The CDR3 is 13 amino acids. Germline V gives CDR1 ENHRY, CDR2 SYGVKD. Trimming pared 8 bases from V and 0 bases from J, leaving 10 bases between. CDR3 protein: CAIGLGVNTEAFF. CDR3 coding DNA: TGTGCCATCGGACTCGGTGTGAACACTGAAGCTTTCTTT.

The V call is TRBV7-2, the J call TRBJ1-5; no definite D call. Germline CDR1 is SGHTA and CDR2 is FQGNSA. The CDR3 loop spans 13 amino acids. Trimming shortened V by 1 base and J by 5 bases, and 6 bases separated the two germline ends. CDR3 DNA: TGTGCCAGCAGCTTAGTACGCGATCAGCCCCAGCATTTT. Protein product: CASSLVRDQPQHF.

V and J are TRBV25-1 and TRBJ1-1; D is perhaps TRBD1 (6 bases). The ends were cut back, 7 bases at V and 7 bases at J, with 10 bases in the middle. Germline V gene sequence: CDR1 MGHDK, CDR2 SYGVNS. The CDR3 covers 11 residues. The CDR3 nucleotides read TGTGCCAGCATGTGGGGGCTTGAAGCTTTCTTT. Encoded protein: CASMWGLEAFF. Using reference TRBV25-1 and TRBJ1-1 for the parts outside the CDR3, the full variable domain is EADIYQTPRYLVIGTGKKITLECSQTMGHDKMYWYQQDPGMELHLIHYSYGVNSTEKGDLSSESTVSRIRTEHFPLTLESARPSHTSQYLCASMWGLEAFFGQGTRLTVV.

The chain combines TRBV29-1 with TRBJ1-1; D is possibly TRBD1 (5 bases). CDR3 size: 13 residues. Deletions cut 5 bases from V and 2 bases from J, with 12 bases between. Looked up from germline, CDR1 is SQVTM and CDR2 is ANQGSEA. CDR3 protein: CSVTGALNTEAFF. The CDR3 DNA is TGCAGCGTTACTGGGGCATTAAACACTGAAGCTTTCTTT.

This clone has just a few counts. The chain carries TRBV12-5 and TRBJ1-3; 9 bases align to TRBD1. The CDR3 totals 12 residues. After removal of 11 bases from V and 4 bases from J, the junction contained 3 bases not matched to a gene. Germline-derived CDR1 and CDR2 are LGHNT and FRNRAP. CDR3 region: CAGQGYGNTIYF. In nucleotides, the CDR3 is TGTGCTGGACAGGGGTACGGAAACACCATATATTTT.

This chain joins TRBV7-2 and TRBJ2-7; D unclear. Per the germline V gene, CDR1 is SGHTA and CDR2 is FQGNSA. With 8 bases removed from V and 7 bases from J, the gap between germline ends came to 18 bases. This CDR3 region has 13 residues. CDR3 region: CASRRISPREQYF. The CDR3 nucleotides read TGTGCCAGCCGACGTATATCACCGAGGGAGCAGTACTTC.

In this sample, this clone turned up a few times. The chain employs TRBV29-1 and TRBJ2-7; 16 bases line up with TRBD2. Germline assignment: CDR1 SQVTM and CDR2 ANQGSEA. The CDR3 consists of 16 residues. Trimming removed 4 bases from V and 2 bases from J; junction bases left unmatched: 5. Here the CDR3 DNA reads TGCAGCGTTGGGACAGGGACTAGCGGGAGGGCCTACGAGCAGTACTTC. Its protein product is CSVGTGTSGRAYEQYF.

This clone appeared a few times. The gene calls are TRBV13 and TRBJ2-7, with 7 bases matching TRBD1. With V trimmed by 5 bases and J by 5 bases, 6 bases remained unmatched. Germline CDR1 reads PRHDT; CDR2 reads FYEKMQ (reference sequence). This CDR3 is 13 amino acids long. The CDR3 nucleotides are TGTGCCAGCAGCCAAGGGACAGTGAACGAGCAGTACTTC. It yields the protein CASSQGTVNEQYF. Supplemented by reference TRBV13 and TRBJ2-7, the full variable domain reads AAGVIQSPRHLIKEKRETATLKCYPIPRHDTVYWYQQGPGQDPQFLISFYEKMQSDKGSIPDRFSAQQFSDYHSELNMSSLELGDSALYFCASSQGTVNEQYFGPGTRLTVT.

The CDR3 nucleotides are TGTGCCAGCAGCTTAGATTGGTTGAGTGAAGCTTTCTTT. The encoded protein is CASSLDWLSEAFF. The J gene is TRBJ1-1, the V gene TRBV11-3, with no clear D. Germline V gene lookup returns CDR1 SGHNT and CDR2 YENEEA. The V end lost 0 bases, the J end lost 7 bases, and 9 bases lay between the germline ends. This CDR3 has 13 amino acids.

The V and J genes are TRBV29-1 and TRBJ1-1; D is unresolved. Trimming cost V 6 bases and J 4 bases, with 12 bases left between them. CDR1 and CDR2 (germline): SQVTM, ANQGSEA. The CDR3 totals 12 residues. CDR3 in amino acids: CSVSEPGTEAFF. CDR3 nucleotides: TGCAGCGTCTCCGAACCGGGCACTGAAGCTTTCTTT.

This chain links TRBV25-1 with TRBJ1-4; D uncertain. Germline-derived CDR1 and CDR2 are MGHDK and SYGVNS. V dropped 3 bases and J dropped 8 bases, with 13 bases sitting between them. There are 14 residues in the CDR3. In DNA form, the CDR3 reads TGTGCCAGCAGTGACCTCGGAGGCGTGGAAAAACTGTTTTTT. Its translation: CASSDLGGVEKLFF.

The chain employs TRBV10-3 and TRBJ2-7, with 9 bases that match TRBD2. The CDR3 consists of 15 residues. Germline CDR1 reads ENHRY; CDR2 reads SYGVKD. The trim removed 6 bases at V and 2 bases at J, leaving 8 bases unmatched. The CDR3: CAISEGGGRAYEQYF. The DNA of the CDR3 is TGTGCCATCAGCGAAGGGGGCGGGAGGGCCTACGAGCAGTACTTC.